These 20 T cell receptor beta chains were sequenced from one sample in a study of T cell repertoires in cytomegalovirus infection. Their specific antigens are unknown. TCRdb reanalysed the reads using MiXCR and keeps one entry per CDR3 protein. This table holds some 920,000 distinct CDR3 sequences, around 32% found once. The sequences come from cultured CD8+ T cells from PBMCs, collected from culture after CMV antigen stimulation. These receptor sequences come from a human donor in good health (CMV status not recorded). Some clones in this sample may be carry-over from other donors' samples.

This chain joins TRBV5-6 and TRBJ2-5, with 7 bases identical to TRBD1. The CDR3 totals 14 residues. V was pared by 4 bases and J by 1 base, with 4 bases of the junction left unmatched. The V gene's germline CDR1 is SGHDT and CDR2 YYEEEE. The CDR3 nucleotides read TGTGCCAGCAGCAGGGACAGTGGCCAAGAGACCCAGTACTTC. It translates to CASSRDSGQETQYF.

The genes are TRBV5-1 and TRBJ1-2; TRBD1 is a possible D gene (5 bases). Germline CDR1 is SGHRS and CDR2 is YFSETQ. This CDR3 has 15 residues. Trimming shortened V by 0 bases and J by 6 bases, and 15 bases separated the two germline ends. The CDR3 DNA follows: TGCGCCAGCAGCTTGGAGGGGTCGACCGGGGATGGCTACACCTTC. Amino acid sequence: CASSLEGSTGDGYTF.

The rearrangement uses TRBV5-6 and TRBJ2-7; 11 bases match TRBD2. Looked up from germline, CDR1 is SGHDT and CDR2 is YYEEEE. V shed 0 bases and J 2 bases; nucleotides not matched to a gene: 4. CDR3 length: 16 residues. DNA for the CDR3: TGTGCCAGCAGCTTGGAGGGACTAGCGGACGCCTACGAGCAGTACGTC. Residues: CASSLEGLADAYEQYV.

The chain combines TRBV27 with TRBJ2-2; D call uncertain. The CDR3 contains 15 residues. The V end was cut by 3 bases, the J end by 0 bases, with 8 bases between. CDR1 and CDR2 from the germline V gene are MNHEY and SMNVEV (reference sequence). Here the CDR3 DNA reads TGTGCCAGCAGTTTGTCGTTCGCGAACACCGGGGAGCTGTTTTTT. It codes for CASSLSFANTGELFF.

V is TRBV6-2 or TRBV6-3 and J is TRBJ1-1, with 9 bases lining up with TRBD1. The V segment lost 2 bases and the J segment 3 bases; nucleotides outside the gene matches: 7. The germline CDR1 and CDR2 sequences are MNHEY and SVGEGT. The CDR3 is 16 amino acids. The CDR3 loop is CASSYRDRERDTEAFF. CDR3 nucleotides: TGTGCCAGCAGTTACCGGGACAGGGAAAGGGACACTGAAGCTTTCTTT.

The V gene is TRBV7-9, the J gene TRBJ2-3, with 16 bases aligning to TRBD2. This CDR3 region has 17 residues. J was trimmed by 2 bases and V by 10 bases; bases with no gene match: 9. CDR1 and CDR2 from the germline V gene are SEHNR and FQNEAQ (reference sequence). The CDR3 region is CATLGLAGGIYTDTQYF. The CDR3 coding sequence is TGTGCCACCCTGGGACTAGCGGGGGGGATCTACACAGATACGCAGTATTTT.

The chain recombines TRBV6-5 with TRBJ2-1, with D perhaps given as TRBD1 or TRBD2 (5 bases each). Trimming left V 10 bases short and J 1 base short, with 17 bases between. The CDR3 totals 15 residues. CDR1 and CDR2 (germline): MNHEY, SVGAGI. CDR3 residues: CANRDLGDSYNEQFF. The CDR3 region has the DNA TGTGCCAACAGAGATTTGGGGGATTCCTACAATGAGCAGTTCTTC.

This clonotype occurred a few times. This chain links TRBV27 with TRBJ2-5; 11 bases align to TRBD1. Germline trimming cut 5 bases from V and 4 bases from J; bases unmatched to any gene: 6. The germline V gene encodes CDR1 MNHEY and CDR2 SMNVEV (reference sequence). CDR3 size: 15 residues. The CDR3 coding sequence is TGTGCCAGCAGTCCCCGGACAGGGGGCTTAGAGACCCAGTACTTC. It translates to CASSPRTGGLETQYF.

The sample holds a few counts of this clonotype. The rearrangement links TRBV4-1 to TRBJ2-1, with TRBD2 as a possible D gene (5 bases). The CDR3 consists of 15 residues. Trimming shortened V by 4 bases and J by 7 bases, and 17 bases separated the two germline ends. The germline V gene has CDR1 MGHRA and CDR2 YSYEKL. CDR3 coding DNA: TGCGCCAGCAGCCCCCTCCGGGGTGATGAGAATGAGCAGTTCTTC. This encodes CASSPLRGDENEQFF.

This clonotype was detected only a few times. The chain joins TRBV28 to TRBJ2-7; the D gene is possibly TRBD1 (6 bases). Germline CDR1 and CDR2: MDHEN and SYDVKM. The CDR3 spans 15 residues. With 5 bases removed from V and 3 bases from J, the gap between germline ends came to 17 bases. CDR3 region: CASSGTPSRVYEQYV. DNA for the CDR3: TGTGCCAGCAGTGGGACACCCTCGAGGGTCTACGAGCAGTACGTC.

In this sample, this clonotype turned up a few times. This chain links TRBV24-1 with TRBJ2-5; 7 bases fit TRBD1. V shed 2 bases, J shed 5 bases, and the junction held 7 bases outside the gene matches. The CDR3 consists of 15 residues. CDR1 and CDR2 (germline): KGHDR, SFDVKD. CDR3 amino acids: CATSDWDSGVETQYF. The CDR3, as DNA: TGTGCCACCAGTGATTGGGACAGTGGGGTGGAGACCCAGTACTTC.

This clonotype was seen ten or more times. V gene TRBV7-6 combines with J gene TRBJ1-1, with TRBD1 matching 8 bases. Germline CDR1 reads SGHVS; CDR2 reads FNYEAQ. There are 17 residues in the CDR3. Germline trimming cut 3 bases from V and 2 bases from J; bases unmatched to any gene: 11. The CDR3 reads CASSFDRGKRINTEAFF. The CDR3 DNA follows: TGTGCCAGCAGCTTTGACAGGGGTAAAAGGATAAACACTGAAGCTTTCTTT.

The chain combines TRBV3-1 with TRBJ1-2; no reliable D call. Germline lookup yields CDR1 LGHDT and CDR2 YNNKEL (reference sequence). The V end lost 0 bases, the J end lost 0 bases, and 14 bases lay between the germline ends. The CDR3 runs 17 residues. The CDR3 nucleotides are TGTGCCAGCAGCCAAGATCTTTTGGGCAAAGCTAACTATGGCTACACCTTC. This sequence encodes CASSQDLLGKANYGYTF.

This clonotype was found many times. The chain uses TRBV12-3 or TRBV12-4 and TRBJ1-1, with D hard to call. V shed 5 bases and J shed 1 base, with 5 bases lying between them. This CDR3 spans 12 amino acids. As DNA, the CDR3 is TGTGCCAGCAGTCCCTGGAACACTGAAGCTTTCTTT. Its translation: CASSPWNTEAFF.

This clonotype was counted a few times. The V and J genes are TRBV28 and TRBJ2-5; 7 bases are a match to TRBD1. V dropped 3 bases and J dropped 5; count of bases not matched to a gene: 12. Germline V gene lookup returns CDR1 MDHEN and CDR2 SYDVKM. CDR3 size: 16 residues. The CDR3 here is CASSFTGVSHGETQYF. The CDR3, as DNA: TGTGCCAGCAGTTTCACAGGGGTGTCCCACGGGGAGACCCAGTACTTC. Full variable domain (remainder filled in from reference TRBV28 and TRBJ2-5): DVKVTQSSRYLVKRTGEKVFLECVQDMDHENMFWYRQDPGLGLRLIYFSYDVKMKEKGDIPEGYSVSREKKERFSLILESASTNQTSMYLCASSFTGVSHGETQYFGPGTRLLVL.

This clonotype appeared a few times. The chain recombines TRBV6-5 with TRBJ2-3; D is possibly TRBD2 (6 bases). CDR1 and CDR2 from the germline V gene are MNHEY and SVGAGI. The CDR3 totals 18 residues. V was pared by 1 base and J by 3 bases, with 20 bases between. The CDR3 DNA is TGTGCCAGCAGTTACTTACGTACCGGGACTGAACTTACAGATACGCAGTATTTT. The encoded protein is CASSYLRTGTELTDTQYF.

The chain combines TRBV6-1 with TRBJ2-7; 8 bases are a match to TRBD2. V shed 8 bases, J shed 3 bases, and the junction held 6 bases outside the gene matches. The germline V gene has CDR1 MNHNS and CDR2 SASEGT. CDR3 length equals 13 residues. CDR3 sequence (DNA): TGTGCCAGCGGGACTAGTGACCTCTACGAGCAGTACTTC. It translates to CASGTSDLYEQYF.

This clonotype was picked up a small number of times. The V and J genes are TRBV6-2 or TRBV6-3 and TRBJ2-3; 8 bases are shared with TRBD1. The CDR3 sequence is 15 residues long. The V gene end was trimmed by 8 bases and the J gene end by 1 base; junction bases not matched to a gene: 8. Germline CDR1 and CDR2: MNHEY and SVGEGT. The CDR3, as DNA: TGTGCCAGCTCCGCGACAGGGGCTGGCACAGATACGCAGTATTTT. It encodes CASSATGAGTDTQYF.

This chain joins TRBV6-2 or TRBV6-3 and TRBJ1-2; tentative D call: TRBD1 (6 bases). V was cut by 6 bases and J by 3 bases, with 23 bases left in between. Per germline, CDR1 MNHEY and CDR2 SVGEGT. This CDR3 spans 17 amino acids. CDR3 sequence: CASSYDPRGGADYGYTF. CDR3 DNA: TGTGCCAGCAGCTACGACCCGCGGGGGGGCGCGGACTATGGCTACACCTTC.

V gene TRBV12-3 or TRBV12-4 combines with J gene TRBJ2-5, with D perhaps given as TRBD1 or TRBD2 (5 bases each). The CDR3 totals 12 residues. The V end lost 6 bases, the J end lost 5 bases, and 10 bases lay between the germline ends. CDR3 sequence: CASRGDGETQYF. As DNA, the CDR3 is TGTGCCAGCAGGGGGGATGGCGAGACCCAGTACTTC.